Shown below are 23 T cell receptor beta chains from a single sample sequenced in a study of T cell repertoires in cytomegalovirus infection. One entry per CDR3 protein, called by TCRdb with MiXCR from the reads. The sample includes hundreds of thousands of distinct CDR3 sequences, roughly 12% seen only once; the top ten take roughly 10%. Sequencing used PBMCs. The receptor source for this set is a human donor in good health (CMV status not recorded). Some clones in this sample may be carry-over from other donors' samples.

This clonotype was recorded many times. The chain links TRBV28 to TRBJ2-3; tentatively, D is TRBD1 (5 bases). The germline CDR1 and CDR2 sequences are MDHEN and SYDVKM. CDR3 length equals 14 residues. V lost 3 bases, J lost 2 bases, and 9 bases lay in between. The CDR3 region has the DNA TGTGCCAGCAGTTTCAGGGCCCACACAGATACGCAGTATTTT. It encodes CASSFRAHTDTQYF. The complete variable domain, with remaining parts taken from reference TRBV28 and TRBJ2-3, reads DVKVTQSSRYLVKRTGEKVFLECVQDMDHENMFWYRQDPGLGLRLIYFSYDVKMKEKGDIPEGYSVSREKKERFSLILESASTNQTSMYLCASSFRAHTDTQYFGPGTRLTVL.

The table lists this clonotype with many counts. In nucleotides, the CDR3 is TGTGCCAGCACCGGGGGGCTCGATAACACTGAAGCTTTCTTT. Protein product: CASTGGLDNTEAFF. This sequence joins TRBV4-2 and TRBJ1-1, with D perhaps TRBD1 (6 bases). Germline V gene lookup returns CDR1 LGHNA and CDR2 YNFKEQ. Trimming took off 7 bases at V and 2 bases at J, with 14 bases between the two ends. The CDR3 is 14 amino acids.

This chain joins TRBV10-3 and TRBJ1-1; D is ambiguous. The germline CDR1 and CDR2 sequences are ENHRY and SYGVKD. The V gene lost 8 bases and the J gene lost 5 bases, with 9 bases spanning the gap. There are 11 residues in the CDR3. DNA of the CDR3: TGTGCCATCGCGAGTGGAACTGAAGCTTTCTTT. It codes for CAIASGTEAFF.

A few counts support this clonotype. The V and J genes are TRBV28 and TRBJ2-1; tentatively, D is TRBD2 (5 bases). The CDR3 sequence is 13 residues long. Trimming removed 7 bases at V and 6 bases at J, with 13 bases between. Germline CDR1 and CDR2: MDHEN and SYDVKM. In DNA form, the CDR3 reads TGTGCCAGCACACGGCGGGTCCCCAATGAGCAGTTCTTC. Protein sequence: CASTRRVPNEQFF.

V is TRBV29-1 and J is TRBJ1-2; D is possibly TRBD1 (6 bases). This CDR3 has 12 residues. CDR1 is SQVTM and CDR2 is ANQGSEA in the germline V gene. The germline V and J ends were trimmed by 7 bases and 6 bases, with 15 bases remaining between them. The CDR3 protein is CSGRTAFDGYTF. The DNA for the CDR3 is TGCAGCGGCAGGACAGCCTTTGATGGCTACACCTTC.

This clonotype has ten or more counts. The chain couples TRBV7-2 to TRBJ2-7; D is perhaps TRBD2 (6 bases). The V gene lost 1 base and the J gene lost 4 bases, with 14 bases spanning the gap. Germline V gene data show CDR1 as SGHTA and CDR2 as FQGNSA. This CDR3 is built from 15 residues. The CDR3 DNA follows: TGTGCCAGCAGCTTAGGGGCGGGGTTTAGATACGAGCAGTACTTC. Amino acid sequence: CASSLGAGFRYEQYF.

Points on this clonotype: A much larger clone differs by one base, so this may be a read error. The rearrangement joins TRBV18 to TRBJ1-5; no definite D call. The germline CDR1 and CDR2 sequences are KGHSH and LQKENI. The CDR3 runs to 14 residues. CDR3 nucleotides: TGTGCCAGCTCACCATCTAATAGCAATCAGCTCCAGCATTTT. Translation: CASSPSNSNQLQHF.

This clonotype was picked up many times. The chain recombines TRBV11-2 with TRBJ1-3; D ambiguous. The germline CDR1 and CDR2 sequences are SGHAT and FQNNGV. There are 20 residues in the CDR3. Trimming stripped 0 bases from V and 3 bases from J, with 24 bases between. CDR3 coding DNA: TGTGCCAGCAGCTTAGATCCGCGTACACCAACCGGAGCCGGTGGAAACACCATATATTTT. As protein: CASSLDPRTPTGAGGNTIYF.

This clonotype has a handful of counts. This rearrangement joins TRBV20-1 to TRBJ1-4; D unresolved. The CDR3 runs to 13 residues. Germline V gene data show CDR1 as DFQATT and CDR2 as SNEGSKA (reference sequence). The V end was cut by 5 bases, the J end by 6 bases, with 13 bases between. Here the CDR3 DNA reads TGCAGTGCTCCCGGGCCTGGGGATGAAAAACTGTTTTTT. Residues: CSAPGPGDEKLFF.

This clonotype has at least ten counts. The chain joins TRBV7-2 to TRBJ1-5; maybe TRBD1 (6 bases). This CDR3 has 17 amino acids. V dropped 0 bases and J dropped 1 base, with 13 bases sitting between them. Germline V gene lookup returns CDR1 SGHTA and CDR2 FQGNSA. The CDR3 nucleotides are TGTGCCAGCAGCTTAGCTGGTTCGGGGGCCAGCAATCAGCCCCAGCATTTT. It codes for CASSLAGSGASNQPQHF. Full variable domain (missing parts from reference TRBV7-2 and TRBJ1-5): GAGVSQSPSNKVTEKGKDVELRCDPISGHTALYWYRQSLGQGLEFLIYFQGNSAPDKSGLPSDRFSAERTGGSVSTLTIQRTQQEDSAVYLCASSLAGSGASNQPQHFGDGTRLSIL.

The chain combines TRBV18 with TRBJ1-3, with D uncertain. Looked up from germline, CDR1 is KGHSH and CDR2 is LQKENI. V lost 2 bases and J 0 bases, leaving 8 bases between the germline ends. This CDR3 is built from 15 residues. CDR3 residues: CASSPRSASGNTIYF. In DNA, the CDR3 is TGTGCCAGCTCACCAAGGAGTGCCTCTGGAAACACCATATATTTT.

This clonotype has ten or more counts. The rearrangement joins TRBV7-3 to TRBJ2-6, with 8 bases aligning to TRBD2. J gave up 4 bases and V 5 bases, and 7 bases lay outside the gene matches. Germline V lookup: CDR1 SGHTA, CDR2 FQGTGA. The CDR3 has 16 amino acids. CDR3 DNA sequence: TGTGCCAGCAGCCCCGGGGGGGCGCGGGGGGCCAACGTCCTGACTTTC. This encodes CASSPGGARGANVLTF.

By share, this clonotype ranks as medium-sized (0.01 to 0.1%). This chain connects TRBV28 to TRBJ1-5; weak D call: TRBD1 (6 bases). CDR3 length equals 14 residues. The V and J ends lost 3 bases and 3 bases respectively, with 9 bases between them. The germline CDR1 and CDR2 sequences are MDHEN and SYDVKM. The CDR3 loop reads CASSLGDTNQPQHF. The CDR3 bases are TGTGCCAGCAGTTTGGGGGACACCAATCAGCCCCAGCATTTT.

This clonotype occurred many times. In DNA, the CDR3 is TGCAGTGTTCTAGATGTTCGGGCGGAAGACGAGCAGTACTTC. Its protein product is CSVLDVRAEDEQYF. The genes are TRBV20-1 and TRBJ2-7, with unresolved D. V gave up 7 bases and J gave up 5 bases, with 21 bases separating them. The germline V gene has CDR1 DFQATT and CDR2 SNEGSKA (reference sequence). The CDR3 sequence is 14 residues long.

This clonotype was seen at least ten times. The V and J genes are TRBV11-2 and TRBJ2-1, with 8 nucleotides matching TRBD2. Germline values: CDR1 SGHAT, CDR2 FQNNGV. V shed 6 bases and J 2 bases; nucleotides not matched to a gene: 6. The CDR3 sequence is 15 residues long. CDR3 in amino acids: CASRSAGGTYNEQFF. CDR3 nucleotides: TGTGCCAGCAGAAGCGCGGGAGGCACCTACAATGAGCAGTTCTTC.

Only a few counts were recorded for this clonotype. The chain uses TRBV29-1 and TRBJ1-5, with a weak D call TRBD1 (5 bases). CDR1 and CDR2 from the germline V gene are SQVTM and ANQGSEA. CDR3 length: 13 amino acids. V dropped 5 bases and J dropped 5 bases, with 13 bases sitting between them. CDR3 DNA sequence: TGCAGCGTTTCAGGGAGAGGGGATCAGCCCCAGCATTTT. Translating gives CSVSGRGDQPQHF.

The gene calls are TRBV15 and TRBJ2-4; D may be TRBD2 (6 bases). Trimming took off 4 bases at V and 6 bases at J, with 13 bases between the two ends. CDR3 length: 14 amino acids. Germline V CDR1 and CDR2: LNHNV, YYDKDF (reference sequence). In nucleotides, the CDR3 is TGTGCCACCAGCAAGGATAGCGGTTCAAACATTCAGTACTTC. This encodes CATSKDSGSNIQYF.

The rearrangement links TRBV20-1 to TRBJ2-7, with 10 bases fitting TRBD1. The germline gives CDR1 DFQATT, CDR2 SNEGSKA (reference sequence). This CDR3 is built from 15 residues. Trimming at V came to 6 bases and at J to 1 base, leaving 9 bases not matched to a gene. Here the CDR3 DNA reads TGCAGTGCCCCTCCCGACAGGGGGCTGTCCTACGAGCAGTACTTC. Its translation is CSAPPDRGLSYEQYF.

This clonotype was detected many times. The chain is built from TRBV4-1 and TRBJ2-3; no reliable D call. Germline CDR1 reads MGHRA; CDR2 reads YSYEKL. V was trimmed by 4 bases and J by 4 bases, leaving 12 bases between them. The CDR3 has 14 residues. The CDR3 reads CASSLFSGADTQYF. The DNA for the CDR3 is TGCGCCAGCAGCCTCTTCTCGGGCGCAGATACGCAGTATTTT.

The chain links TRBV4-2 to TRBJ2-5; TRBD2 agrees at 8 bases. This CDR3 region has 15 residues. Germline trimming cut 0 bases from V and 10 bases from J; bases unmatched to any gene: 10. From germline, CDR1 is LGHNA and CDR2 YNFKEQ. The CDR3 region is CASSQDGAGAVVQYF. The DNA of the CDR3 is TGTGCCAGCAGCCAAGATGGAGCGGGGGCGGTGGTCCAGTACTTC.

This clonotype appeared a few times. CDR3 loop: CSARVRGAMDQPQHF. The CDR3 region has the DNA TGCAGTGCTAGAGTGCGGGGGGCGATGGATCAGCCCCAGCATTTT. The J gene is TRBJ1-5, the V gene TRBV20-1, with D possibly being TRBD1 (6 bases). Trimming removed 1 base at V and 5 bases at J, with 15 bases between. The CDR3 spans 15 residues. CDR1 DFQATT and CDR2 SNEGSKA come from the germline V gene (reference sequence).

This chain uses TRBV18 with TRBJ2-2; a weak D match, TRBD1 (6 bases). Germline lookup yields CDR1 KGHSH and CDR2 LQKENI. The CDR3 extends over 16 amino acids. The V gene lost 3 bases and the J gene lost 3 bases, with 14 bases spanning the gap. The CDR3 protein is CASSPYRARDTGELFF. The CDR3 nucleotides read TGTGCCAGCTCACCCTACAGGGCTCGGGACACCGGGGAGCTGTTTTTT.

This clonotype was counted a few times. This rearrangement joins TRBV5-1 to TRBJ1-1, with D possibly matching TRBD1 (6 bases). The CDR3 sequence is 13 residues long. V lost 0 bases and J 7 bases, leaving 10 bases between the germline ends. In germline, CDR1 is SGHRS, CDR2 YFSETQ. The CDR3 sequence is CASSLDRDNEAFF. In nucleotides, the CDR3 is TGCGCCAGCAGCTTGGACAGGGACAATGAAGCTTTCTTT.